This TCR beta chain was identified in a study of CD8 T cells in ankylosing spondylitis. Trimming left V 2 bases short and J 5 bases short, with 11 bases between. The CDR3 is made up of 14 amino acids. CDR1 and CDR2 (germline): SGHRS, YFSETQ. TCRdb itself ran the 5' RACE reads through MiXCR, one entry per CDR3 protein. In the table there are about 310,000 distinct CDR3 sequences, roughly 20% of which are singletons. There are a few counts of this clonotype. Sequenced input: blood, either unsorted or a sorted T cell fraction (not recorded which). The V call is TRBV5-1, the J call TRBJ2-4; D is unresolved. The receptor's source is a female donor with ankylosing spondylitis or in good health (not recorded which). As DNA, the CDR3 is TGCGCCAGCAGCTTCAAGAGTATGGAAAACATTCAGTACTTC. Its protein product is CASSFKSMENIQYF.